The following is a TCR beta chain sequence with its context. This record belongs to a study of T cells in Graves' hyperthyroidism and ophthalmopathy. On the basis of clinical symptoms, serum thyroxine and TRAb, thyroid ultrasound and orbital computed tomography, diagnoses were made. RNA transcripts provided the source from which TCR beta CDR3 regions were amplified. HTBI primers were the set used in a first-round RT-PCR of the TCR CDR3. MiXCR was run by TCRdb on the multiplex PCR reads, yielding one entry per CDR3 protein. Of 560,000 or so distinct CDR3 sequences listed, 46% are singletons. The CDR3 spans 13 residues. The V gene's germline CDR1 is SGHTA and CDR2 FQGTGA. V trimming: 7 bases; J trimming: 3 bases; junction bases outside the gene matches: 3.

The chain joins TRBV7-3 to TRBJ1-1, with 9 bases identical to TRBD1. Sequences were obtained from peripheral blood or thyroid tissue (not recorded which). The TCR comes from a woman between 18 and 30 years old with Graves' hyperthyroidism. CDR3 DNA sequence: TGTGCCAGCACCCGGGACAGGGACACTGAAGCTTTCTTT. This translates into CASTRDRDTEAFF.